A selection of T cell receptor beta chains follows, all from one sample in a study of T cell repertoires in cytomegalovirus infection. One entry per CDR3 protein results from TCRdb running MiXCR on the reads. This sample has more than 150,000 distinct CDR3 sequences; about a sixth occur once, and the top ten carry 18%. Sequenced: CD8+ T cells from PBMCs. The receptors stem from a human donor in good health (CMV status not recorded). Some clones in this sample may be carry-over from other donors' samples. Both conserved end residues are part of each CDR3. A D gene is named only where the DNA matches it firmly. Size is stated for part of the rows, as once, few or many counts, or as a class when the clone is expanded.

V,J,size,D,CDR3,DNA
TRBV7-9,TRBJ2-7,.,.,CASSLDGPGGALGSYEQYF,TGTGCCAGCAGCTTAGATGGGCCAGGGGGGGCTCTTGGTTCCTACGAGCAGTACTTC
TRBV7-8,TRBJ2-1,few,TRBD2,CASSLVGREGSSEQFF,TGTGCCAGCAGCTTAGTGGGGCGGGAGGGCTCCAGTGAGCAGTTCTTC
TRBV11-1,TRBJ2-1,.,.,CASSLGGGEDINNEQFF,TGTGCCAGCAGCTTAGGGGGAGGTGAAGATATTAACAATGAGCAGTTCTTC
TRBV20-1,TRBJ2-7,.,.,CSARADRSSYEQYF,TGCAGTGCTCGGGCCGACAGGAGTTCCTACGAGCAGTACTTC
TRBV7-8,TRBJ1-2,many,.,CASSSSNYGYTF,TGTGCCAGCAGCTCTTCTAACTATGGCTACACCTTC
TRBV6-2/TRBV6-3,TRBJ1-4,few,.,CASSDPTGPATNEKLFF,TGTGCCAGCAGCGACCCGACAGGCCCCGCAACTAATGAAAAACTGTTTTTT
TRBV27,TRBJ2-7,.,TRBD1,CASSLSNRGHNEQYF,TGTGCCAGCAGTTTATCGAACAGGGGCCACAACGAGCAGTACTTC
TRBV12-3/TRBV12-4,TRBJ2-1,.,TRBD2,CASKFSGSPYNEQFF,TGTGCCAGCAAATTTAGCGGGAGTCCCTACAATGAGCAGTTCTTC
TRBV2,TRBJ2-3,.,.,CASTEGEDTQYF,TGTGCCAGCACCGAGGGGGAGGATACGCAGTATTTT
TRBV4-1,TRBJ2-3,.,TRBD2,CASSQGLAGYTDTQYF,TGCGCCAGCAGCCAAGGACTAGCGGGGTACACAGATACGCAGTATTTT
TRBV7-3,TRBJ1-2,.,.,CASSLQGFDRTLHGDGYTF,TGTGCCAGCAGCTTACAGGGATTTGACAGGACCTTGCATGGCGATGGCTACACCTTC
TRBV7-8,TRBJ2-7,.,.,CASSLARSSSYEQYF,TGTGCCAGCAGCTTGGCTCGCAGTAGCTCCTACGAGCAGTACTTC
TRBV6-2/TRBV6-3,TRBJ2-7,.,.,CASRSLDGPSGDEQYF,TGTGCCAGCAGGTCGCTAGATGGCCCCTCTGGGGACGAGCAGTACTTC
TRBV7-2,TRBJ2-7,few,.,CASSLRGYEQYF,TGTGCCAGCAGCCTGAGGGGCTACGAGCAGTACTTC
TRBV28,TRBJ2-7,.,TRBD1,CASSFGWDRAWEQYF,TGTGCCAGCAGTTTTGGTTGGGACAGGGCGTGGGAGCAGTACTTC
TRBV7-2,TRBJ1-6,few,TRBD1,CASSLDLEPGGRSNSPLHF,TGTGCCAGCAGCTTAGACCTTGAACCAGGGGGCCGGTCTAATTCACCCCTCCACTTT
TRBV7-8,TRBJ2-7,.,TRBD1,CASSTRTGGFNYEQYF,TGTGCCAGCAGCACCCGGACAGGGGGCTTCAACTACGAGCAGTACTTC
TRBV18,TRBJ1-1,.,TRBD1,CASSVTGNAEAFF,TGTGCCAGCTCAGTGACAGGGAATGCTGAAGCTTTCTTT
TRBV7-9,TRBJ2-2,.,.,CASSSSVGGRDTGELFF,TGTGCCAGCAGCTCGTCGGTTGGTGGCAGGGACACCGGGGAGCTGTTTTTT
TRBV11-2,TRBJ2-7,few,TRBD2,CASRDTSASYEQYF,TGTGCCAGCAGAGATACTAGCGCCTCCTACGAGCAGTACTTC
TRBV28,TRBJ2-5,.,TRBD2,CASSLGLAGVSGETQYF,TGTGCCAGCAGTTTAGGCCTAGCGGGAGTATCAGGAGAGACCCAGTACTTC
TRBV7-8,TRBJ2-5,few,TRBD2,CASILAVTSESGEETQYF,TGTGCCAGCATCTTAGCAGTGACTAGCGAATCGGGTGAAGAGACCCAGTACTTC
TRBV6-2/TRBV6-3,TRBJ2-7,.,TRBD2,CASSYSTSGSPYEQYF,TGTGCCAGCAGTTACTCGACTAGCGGGAGCCCCTACGAGCAGTACTTC
TRBV7-2,TRBJ2-3,few,.,CASSTSDTQYF,TGTGCCAGCAGCACCTCAGATACGCAGTATTTT
TRBV5-1,TRBJ2-1,.,.,CASSYLDSYNEQFF,TGCGCCAGCAGCTACCTAGACTCCTACAATGAGCAGTTCTTC
TRBV7-6,TRBJ2-5,.,TRBD2,CASSPRTSGEDQYF,TGTGCCAGCAGCCCCCGGACTAGCGGGGAGGACCAGTACTTC
TRBV6-2/TRBV6-3,TRBJ1-2,.,.,CASSYSGVGYGYTF,TGTGCCAGCAGTTACTCGGGGGTTGGCTATGGCTACACCTTC
TRBV7-2,TRBJ2-7,many,.,CASSLDGIPLLYEQYF,TGTGCCAGCAGCTTAGATGGGATACCCCTCCTCTACGAGCAGTACTTC
TRBV6-6,TRBJ2-1,.,.,CASSYDPLREQFF,TGTGCCAGCAGTTACGATCCTCTAAGGGAGCAGTTCTTC
TRBV6-1,TRBJ2-7,few,.,CASSTDVSYEQYF,TGTGCCAGCAGTACGGACGTGTCCTACGAGCAGTACTTC
TRBV15,TRBJ2-7,.,TRBD2,CATSRDRDYSYEQYF,TGTGCCACCAGCAGGGACCGGGACTACTCCTACGAGCAGTACTTC
TRBV20-1,TRBJ2-1,few,TRBD2,CSAARTSGHNEQFF,TGCAGTGCTGCCAGGACTAGCGGCCACAATGAGCAGTTCTTC
TRBV11-2,TRBJ2-7,few,.,CASTLTQRPGDEQYF,TGTGCCAGCACCCTAACACAGCGCCCTGGGGACGAGCAGTACTTC
TRBV6-2/TRBV6-3,TRBJ2-7,.,.,CASRPRGSSYEQYF,TGTGCCAGCAGGCCTCGGGGGAGCTCCTACGAGCAGTACTTC
TRBV14,TRBJ2-7,few,TRBD1,CASSQGTGPYEQYF,TGTGCCAGCAGCCAAGGGACAGGGCCCTACGAGCAGTACTTC
TRBV23-1,TRBJ1-1,.,.,CASSQSGGTEAFF,TGCGCCAGCAGTCAATCTGGTGGAACTGAAGCTTTCTTT
TRBV7-6,TRBJ1-1,.,TRBD1,CASSGWTGQNTEAFF,TGTGCCAGCAGCGGGTGGACAGGGCAGAACACTGAAGCTTTCTTT
TRBV12-3/TRBV12-4,TRBJ2-3,many,TRBD1,CASSPRDRGRNTQYF,TGTGCCAGCAGCCCCCGGGACAGGGGGCGAAATACGCAGTATTTT
TRBV6-2/TRBV6-3,TRBJ2-1,.,TRBD2,CARSWREASYNEQFF,TGTGCCCGCAGTTGGCGGGAGGCCTCTTACAATGAGCAGTTCTTC
TRBV19,TRBJ2-7,few,.,CATGDFTYEQYF,TGTGCCACCGGGGACTTCACCTACGAGCAGTACTTC
TRBV6-5,TRBJ2-3,.,.,CASSYNPGSLRDTQYF,TGTGCCAGCAGTTACAACCCCGGGTCCCTCAGGGATACGCAGTATTTT